Given below is one T cell receptor (beta chain) in context. Its antigen is currently unknown. The source of the sample is a study of shared clonotypes between healthy human individuals. Study context: The composition of the donors was a couple of women and a few men aged 18 to 49.

CDR3 length: 14 residues. Deletions cut 4 bases from V and 2 bases from J, with 13 bases between. The germline CDR1 and CDR2 sequences are SGHRS and YFSETQ. Study-wide findings and caveats: The study drew on few donors, limiting represented genetic and exposure-history diversity.

An assay was performed, and its level was deep. Libraries were prepared by immunoSEQ multiplex PCR; TCRdb keeps only in-frame clonotypes and omits some of them. Among about 480,000 clones listed, 75% to 80% were seen once. The receptor's source is a middle-aged woman in good health. Some clones in this sample may be carry-over from other donors' samples. Specimen: PBMCs. This chain links TRBV5-1 with TRBJ2-7, with unresolved D. The CDR3 reads CASSRSLDPYEQYF. CDR3 nucleotide sequence: TGCGCCAGCAGCCGCTCGTTGGACCCCTACGAGCAGTACTTC.